The rows below give T cell receptor beta chains drawn from one sample of a study of cytomegalovirus exposure and HLA in healthy donors. Only in-frame clones appear in the TCRdb table, and some are missing; sequencing was by immunoSEQ multiplex PCR. Its clone listing holds 65,000 to 90,000 clones. The sequencing input was PBMCs. All receptors derive from a female donor in good health and CMV-seropositive. The CDR3 runs from the conserved cysteine through the conserved F or W. D genes are given only for firm matches.

v_call	d_call	j_call	cdr3_nt	cdr3_aa
TRBV14	TRBD2	TRBJ2-7	TGTGCCAGCAGCCAAGCCCTAGCGGGGGTCTACGAGCAGTACTTC	CASSQALAGVYEQYF
TRBV6-1	.	TRBJ2-2	TGTGCCAGCAGTGAAGTGGGGGGGCGTCCCGGGGAGCTGTTTTTT	CASSEVGGRPGELFF
TRBV9	.	TRBJ1-2	TGTGCCAGCAGCGTAGAGGGGAACTATGGCTACACCTTC	CASSVEGNYGYTF
TRBV29-1	TRBD1	TRBJ1-1	TGCAGCGCCCAGGGACAGGGTGAAGCTTTCTTT	CSAQGQGEAFF
TRBV5-1	TRBD2	TRBJ2-1	TGCGCCAGCAGCTTGGGAGGGACTAGCGGGGCAAGTACGCAGTTCTTC	CASSLGGTSGASTQFF
TRBV4-1	.	TRBJ2-1	TGCGCCAGCGGGGACACAAAGACCGACAATGAGCAGTTCTTC	CASGDTKTDNEQFF
TRBV19	TRBD1	TRBJ2-7	TGTGCCAGTAGTATGTTTGGCAGGGACAGGGCCCGCGAGCAGTACTTC	CASSMFGRDRAREQYF
TRBV29-1	.	TRBJ1-2	TGCAGCGTTGAATCGCAGGGATACGTTTATGGCTACACCTTC	CSVESQGYVYGYTF
TRBV27	TRBD2	TRBJ2-2	TGTGCCAGCAGCCGCAGGGACTACCTGAACACCGGGGAGCTGTTTTTT	CASSRRDYLNTGELFF
TRBV5-1	TRBD2	TRBJ2-1	TGCGCCAGCAGCTTCGGGTTGGGCGGGGGGGCCGGATTGAATGAGCAGTTCTTC	CASSFGLGGGAGLNEQFF
TRBV5-1	TRBD2	TRBJ2-1	TGCGCCAGCAGCTTAGTACTAGCGGGTGTGGGGGATGAGCAGTTCTTC	CASSLVLAGVGDEQFF
TRBV6-5	.	TRBJ1-4	TGTGCCAGCGGCGAAAAACTGTTTTTT	CASGEKLFF
TRBV6-1	.	TRBJ1-2	TGTGCCAGCGGTCAGGGGCAGGATGTCTATGGCTACACCTTC	CASGQGQDVYGYTF
TRBV9	.	TRBJ1-2	TGTGCCAGCAGCGTAGATGGGGGAGGCGACTATGGCTACACCTTC	CASSVDGGGDYGYTF
TRBV7-9	.	TRBJ2-5	TGTGCCAGCAGCACCCGGAGGGCGGAGACCCAGTACTTC	CASSTRRAETQYF
TRBV18	.	TRBJ1-5	TGTGCCAGCTCCTTGGAGGAGTCTCAGCCCCAGCATTTT	CASSLEESQPQHF
TRBV5-6	.	TRBJ1-1	TGTGCCAGCAGCAATCAGGGCAATGGGGCTTTCTTT	CASSNQGNGAFF
TRBV9	.	TRBJ2-2	TGTGCCAGCAGCCCCTGGACAACAAACACCGGGGAGCTGTTTTTT	CASSPWTTNTGELFF
TRBV25-1	TRBD2	TRBJ2-7	TGTGCCACCAGACTAGCGGGGGGGTACGAGCAGTACTTC	CATRLAGGYEQYF
TRBV5-1	TRBD2	TRBJ2-5	TGCGCCAGCAGCCCCGGGACTAGAAGCGAAGAGACCCAGTACTTC	CASSPGTRSEETQYF
TRBV5-1	TRBD2	TRBJ2-5	TGCGCCAGCAGCTTGTCGGACTGGCGGGAGGGGGCCCAGTACTTC	CASSLSDWREGAQYF
TRBV25-1	.	TRBJ2-7	TGTGCCAGCAGTGAATATGAGGGAAGCTCCTACGAGCAGTACTTC	CASSEYEGSSYEQYF
TRBV29-1	.	TRBJ2-5	TGCAGCGTTGGGACAGACGAAGAGACCCAGTACTTC	CSVGTDEETQYF
TRBV29-1	.	TRBJ2-5	TGCAGCGTTGAAGAGAGCAAGAGAACCCAGTACTTC	CSVEESKRTQYF
TRBV10-2	TRBD1	TRBJ1-3	TGCGCCAGCAGTCCAACATCAGGGGGCTCTGGAAACACCATATATTTT	CASSPTSGGSGNTIYF
TRBV28	TRBD2	TRBJ2-7	TGTGCCAGCAACCACGCGGGAGGGGACGCCTACGAGCAGTACTTC	CASNHAGGDAYEQYF